This TCR beta chain was captured by sequencing in a study of post-analysis software for immune sequencing data. This clonotype has just a few counts. Its antigen is still unknown. The TCR beta cDNA libraries carried unique molecular identifiers. Hundreds of thousands of cDNA molecules came from around 1 to 9.1 million T cells. TCRdb fed the PCR reads into MiXCR, producing one record per CDR3 protein. The data show roughly 400,000 distinct CDR3 sequences, 39% seen once. Study findings and constraints: A handful of TRBV segments were more frequent in patients than controls; TRBV5-6, TRBV5-1 and TRBV20-1 belonged to this group.

CDR1 is SGHAT and CDR2 is FQNNGV in the germline V gene. Trimming stripped 4 bases from V and 8 bases from J, with 14 bases between. The CDR3 consists of 13 residues. Sequencing was carried out using blood. The sequence came from a girl aged 2-10 years with multiple sclerosis. J is TRBJ1-1 and V is TRBV11-2; D unclear. This CDR3 is CASSSGFGSEAFF. CDR3 coding DNA: TGTGCCAGCAGCTCCGGCTTCGGATCGGAAGCTTTCTTT.